This paragraph covers one T cell receptor (beta chain) sequence. Sequenced by immunoSEQ multiplex PCR; TCRdb stores in-frame clones only, minus some. The table records over 110,000 clones, more than 80% of them present only once. The data derive from a study of Ad26.COV2.S vaccination and SARS-CoV-2 variants. Germline lookup yields CDR1 LNHDA and CDR2 SQIVND (reference sequence). The CDR3 has 15 residues. With 9 bases removed from V and 0 bases from J, the gap between germline ends came to 14 bases. This sequence was found in a human donor who had recovered from COVID-19. J is TRBJ1-4 and V is TRBV19, with a weak D call TRBD1 (6 bases). The source was peripheral blood, collected after recovery from COVID-19. DNA of the CDR3: TGTGCCAGCGGACCGACAGGAGCAACTAATGAAAAACTGTTTTTT. Translated, it gives CASGPTGATNEKLFF.